This note documents a single T cell receptor beta chain sequence. This specimen comes from a study of blood T cell repertoires in COVID-19. The protocol was immunoSEQ multiplex PCR, while the TCRdb copy is restricted to in-frame clones and leaves out a portion. The sample lists over 300,000 clones, approximately 85% occurring once. This CDR3 is 15 amino acids long. V was clipped by 4 bases and J by 4 bases, with 12 bases between them. Germline lookup yields CDR1 SGDLS and CDR2 YYNGEE. This clonotype was sampled from a woman aged 50 to 60 with acute or convalescent COVID-19. Input material: peripheral blood. This chain joins TRBV9 and TRBJ2-6, with D possibly TRBD2 on 6 matching bases. Here the CDR3 reads CASSPSGPGANVLTF. CDR3 nucleotides: TGTGCCAGCAGCCCCAGCGGGCCCGGGGCCAACGTCCTGACTTTC. Supplemented by reference TRBV9 and TRBJ2-6, the full variable domain reads DSGVTQTPKHLITATGQRVTLRCSPRSGDLSVYWYQQSLDQGLQFLIQYYNGEERAKGNILERFSAQQFPDLHSELNLSSLELGDSALYFCASSPSGPGANVLTFGAGSRLTVL.